This T cell receptor (beta chain) was identified during a study of blood T cell dynamics during melanoma immunotherapy. Broader study findings: Cell-free DNA CDR3 sequences most resembled the immune-effector CD8+ subset, which was also most clonal.

As concerns this clone: Its antigen is currently unknown.

Sample time point: week 3, after first cycle of checkpoint inhibitor. Blood was drawn before treatment and at week 3 after checkpoint blockade. Response was assessed by RECIST 1.1 at 12 weeks, except two rapid progressors. For sorted CD8+ subsets, all extracted DNA was loaded. Data came from immunoSEQ multiplex PCR; TCRdb stores just in-frame clones and leaves some out. This sample has 15,000 or so clones; 94% occur once, and the top ten carry about 0.21%. V dropped 0 bases and J dropped 8 bases, with 8 bases sitting between them. CDR1 PRHDT and CDR2 FYEKMQ come from the germline V gene (reference sequence). This CDR3 has 14 amino acids.

The sequence derives from a human donor with melanoma. Sequenced here: effector memory CD8+ T cells from blood, sampled from a patient treated with checkpoint blockade. The chain joins TRBV13 to TRBJ2-6; D unresolved. The CDR3: CASSLGGRPNVLTF. CDR3 coding DNA: TGTGCCAGCAGCTTAGGTGGAAGGCCCAACGTCCTGACTTTC.